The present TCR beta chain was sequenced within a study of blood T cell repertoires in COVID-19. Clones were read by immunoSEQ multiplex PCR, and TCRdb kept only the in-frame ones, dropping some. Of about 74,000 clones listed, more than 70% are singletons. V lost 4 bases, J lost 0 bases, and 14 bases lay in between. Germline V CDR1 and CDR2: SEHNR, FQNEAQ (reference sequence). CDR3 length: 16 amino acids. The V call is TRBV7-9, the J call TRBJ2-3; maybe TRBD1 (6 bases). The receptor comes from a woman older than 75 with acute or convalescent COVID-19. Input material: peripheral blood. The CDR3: CASSSSGQTSTDTQYF. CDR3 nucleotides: TGTGCCAGCAGCTCGTCGGGACAAACTAGCACAGATACGCAGTATTTT.